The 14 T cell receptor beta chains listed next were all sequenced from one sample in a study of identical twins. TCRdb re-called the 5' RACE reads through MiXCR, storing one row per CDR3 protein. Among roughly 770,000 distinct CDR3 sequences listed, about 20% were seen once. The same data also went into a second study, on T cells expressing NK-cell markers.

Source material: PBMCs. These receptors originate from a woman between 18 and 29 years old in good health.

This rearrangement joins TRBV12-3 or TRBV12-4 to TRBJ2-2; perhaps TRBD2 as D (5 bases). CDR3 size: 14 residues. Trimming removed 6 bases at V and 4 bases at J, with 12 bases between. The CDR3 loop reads CASSSIGLTGELFF. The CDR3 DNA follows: TGTGCCAGCAGCTCAATTGGACTCACCGGGGAGCTGTTTTTT.

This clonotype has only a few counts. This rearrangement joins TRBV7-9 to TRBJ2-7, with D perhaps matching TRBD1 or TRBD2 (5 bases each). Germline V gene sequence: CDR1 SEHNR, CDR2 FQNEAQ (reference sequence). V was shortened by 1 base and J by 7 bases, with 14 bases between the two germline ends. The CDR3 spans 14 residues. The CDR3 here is CASSLVGVLGEQYF. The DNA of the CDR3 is TGTGCCAGCAGCTTAGTGGGGGTTTTAGGAGAGCAGTACTTC. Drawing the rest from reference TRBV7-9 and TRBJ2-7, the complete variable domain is DTGVSQNPRHKITKRGQNVTFRCDPISEHNRLYWYRQTLGQGPEFLTYFQNEAQLEKSRLLSDRFSAERPKGSFSTLEIQRTEQGDSAMYLCASSLVGVLGEQYFGPGTRLTVT.

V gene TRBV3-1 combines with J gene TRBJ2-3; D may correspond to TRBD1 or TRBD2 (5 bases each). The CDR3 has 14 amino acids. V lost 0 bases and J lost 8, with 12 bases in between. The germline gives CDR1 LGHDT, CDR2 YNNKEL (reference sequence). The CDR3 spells CASSQESSGGTQYF. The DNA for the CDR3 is TGTGCCAGCAGCCAAGAGAGTTCTGGGGGTACGCAGTATTTT.

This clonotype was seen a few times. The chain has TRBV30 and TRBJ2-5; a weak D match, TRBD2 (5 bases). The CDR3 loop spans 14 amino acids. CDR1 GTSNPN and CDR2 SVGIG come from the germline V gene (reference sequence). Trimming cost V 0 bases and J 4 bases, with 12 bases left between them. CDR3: CAWSVNSRGETQYF. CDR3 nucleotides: TGTGCCTGGAGTGTAAACTCTCGGGGAGAGACCCAGTACTTC.

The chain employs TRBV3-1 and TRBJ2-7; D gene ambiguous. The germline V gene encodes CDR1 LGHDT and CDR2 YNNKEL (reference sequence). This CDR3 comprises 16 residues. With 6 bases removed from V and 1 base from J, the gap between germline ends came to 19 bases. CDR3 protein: CASSRTSSEWSYEQYF. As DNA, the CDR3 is TGTGCCAGCAGTCGCACCTCCTCCGAATGGTCCTACGAGCAGTACTTC.

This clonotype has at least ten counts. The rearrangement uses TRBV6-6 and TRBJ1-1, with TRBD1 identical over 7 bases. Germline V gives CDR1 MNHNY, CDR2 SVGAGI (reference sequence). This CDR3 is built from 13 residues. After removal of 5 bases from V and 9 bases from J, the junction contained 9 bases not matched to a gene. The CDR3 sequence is CASSPRGDSQAFF. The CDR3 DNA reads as TGTGCCAGCAGTCCGCGAGGGGACAGCCAAGCTTTCTTT.

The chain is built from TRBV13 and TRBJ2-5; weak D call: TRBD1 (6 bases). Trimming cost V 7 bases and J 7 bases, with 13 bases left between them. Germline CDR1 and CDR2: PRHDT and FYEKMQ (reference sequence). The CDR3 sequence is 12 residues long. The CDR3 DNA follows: TGTGCCAGCACAGGGGTTCGAGGGACCCAGTACTTC. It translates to CASTGVRGTQYF.

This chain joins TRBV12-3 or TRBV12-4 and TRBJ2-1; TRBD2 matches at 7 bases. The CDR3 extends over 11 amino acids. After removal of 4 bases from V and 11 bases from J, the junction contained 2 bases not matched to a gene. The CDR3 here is CASSSGGKQFF. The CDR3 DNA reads TGTGCCAGCAGTTCGGGGGGTAAGCAGTTCTTC.

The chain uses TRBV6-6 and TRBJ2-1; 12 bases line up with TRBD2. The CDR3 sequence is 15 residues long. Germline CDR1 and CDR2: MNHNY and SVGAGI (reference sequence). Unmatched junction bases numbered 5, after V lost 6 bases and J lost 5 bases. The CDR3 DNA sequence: TGTGCCAGCAGGATCGGACTAGCGGGAAACAATGAGCAGTTCTTC. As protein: CASRIGLAGNNEQFF.

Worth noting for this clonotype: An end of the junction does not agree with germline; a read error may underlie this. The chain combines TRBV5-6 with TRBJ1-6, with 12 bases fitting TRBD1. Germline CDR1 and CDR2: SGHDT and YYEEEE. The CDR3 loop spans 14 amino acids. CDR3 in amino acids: CASSRDRGRSPPHF. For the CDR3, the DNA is TGTGCCAGCAGCCGGGACAGGGGGCGCTCACCCCCCCACTTT.

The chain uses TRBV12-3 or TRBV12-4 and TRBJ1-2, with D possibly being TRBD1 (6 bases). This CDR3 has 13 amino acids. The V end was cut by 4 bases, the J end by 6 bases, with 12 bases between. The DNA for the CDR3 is TGTGCCAGCAGTTACAGGGTCGGGGATGGCTACACCTTC. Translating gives CASSYRVGDGYTF.

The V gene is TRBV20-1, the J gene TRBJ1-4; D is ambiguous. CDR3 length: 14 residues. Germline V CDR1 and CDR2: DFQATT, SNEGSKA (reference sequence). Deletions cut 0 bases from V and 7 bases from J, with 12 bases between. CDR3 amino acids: CSARDGRTGEKLFF. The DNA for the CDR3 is TGCAGTGCTAGAGATGGCAGGACTGGTGAAAAACTGTTTTTT.

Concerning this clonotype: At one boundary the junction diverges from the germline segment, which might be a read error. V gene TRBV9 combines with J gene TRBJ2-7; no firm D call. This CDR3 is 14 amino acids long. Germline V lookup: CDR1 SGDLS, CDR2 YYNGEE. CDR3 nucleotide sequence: TGTGCCAGCAGCGTAGAAAGTATCCCCTATGAGCAGTACTTC. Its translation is CASSVESIPYEQYF.

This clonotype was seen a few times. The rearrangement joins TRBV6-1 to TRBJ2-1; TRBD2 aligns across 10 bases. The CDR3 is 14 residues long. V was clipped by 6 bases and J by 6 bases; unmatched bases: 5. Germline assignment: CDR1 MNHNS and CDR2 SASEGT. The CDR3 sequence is CASRGSSGSNEQFF. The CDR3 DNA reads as TGTGCCAGCAGGGGTTCTAGCGGGAGCAATGAGCAGTTCTTC.